A single sample gave rise to the 2 T cell receptor beta chains below, sequenced in a study of blood T cell repertoires in COVID-19. The table came from immunoSEQ multiplex PCR; TCRdb's copy has only in-frame clones and leaves some out. The data contain approximately 150,000 clones, more than 75% of them seen just once; the ten biggest clones take up 2.6%. Sequencing was carried out using peripheral blood. These TCRs come from a human donor with acute or convalescent COVID-19. The donor label of this sample is uncertain.

The rearrangement uses TRBV7-9 and TRBJ2-1; D possibly corresponds to TRBD1 (5 bases). From germline, CDR1 is SEHNR and CDR2 FQNEAQ (reference sequence). The CDR3 loop spans 15 amino acids. Trimming took 6 bases from V and 4 from J, leaving 16 bases between them. The CDR3 DNA is TGTGCCAGCAGTCCTTTCGGACATATGTACAATGAGCAGTTCTTC. It translates to CASSPFGHMYNEQFF.

This chain uses TRBV21-1 with TRBJ1-2. TRBV21-1 is designated a pseudogene. CDR3 length: 17 residues. Written as DNA, the CDR3 is TGTGCCAGCAGCAAGGGGGGTCGGGGCGACCTTAACTATGGCTACACCTTC. Translation: CASSKGGRGDLNYGYTF.